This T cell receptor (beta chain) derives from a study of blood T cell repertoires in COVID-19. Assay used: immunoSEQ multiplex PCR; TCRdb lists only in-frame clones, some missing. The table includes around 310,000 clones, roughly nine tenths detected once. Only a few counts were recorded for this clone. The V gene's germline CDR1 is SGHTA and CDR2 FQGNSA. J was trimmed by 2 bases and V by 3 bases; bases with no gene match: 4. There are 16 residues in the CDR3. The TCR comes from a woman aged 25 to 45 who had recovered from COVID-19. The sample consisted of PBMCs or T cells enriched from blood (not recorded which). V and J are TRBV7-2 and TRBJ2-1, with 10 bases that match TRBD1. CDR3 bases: TGTGCCAGCAGCTTGACCGGGACAGGGGCCTACAATGAGCAGTTCTTC. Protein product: CASSLTGTGAYNEQFF. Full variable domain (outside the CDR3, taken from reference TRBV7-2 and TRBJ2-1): GAGVSQSPSNKVTEKGKDVELRCDPISGHTALYWYRQSLGQGLEFLIYFQGNSAPDKSGLPSDRFSAERTGGSVSTLTIQRTQQEDSAVYLCASSLTGTGAYNEQFFGPGTRLTVL.